The 7 T cell receptor beta chains presented below share a single source sample, sequenced in a study of T cells in Graves' hyperthyroidism and ophthalmopathy. Amplified TCR beta CDR3 regions came from RNA transcripts. First-round RT-PCR targeting the TCR CDR3 was performed with the HTBI primer set. A single record per CDR3 protein comes from TCRdb applying MiXCR to the multiplex PCR reads. The sample includes fewer than 350,000 distinct CDR3 sequences, 15% to 20% seen only once; the top ten take around 15%. The specimen was blood. Source of these receptors: a woman aged 40 to 55 with Graves' ophthalmopathy.

The CDR3 here is CASSLYRPGYEQYF. The DNA for the CDR3 is TGTGCCAGCAGTTTATACCGGCCTGGCTACGAGCAGTACTTC. The chain links TRBV28 to TRBJ2-7, with D hard to call. The V gene lost 1 base and the J gene lost 3 bases, with 10 bases spanning the gap. This CDR3 is built from 14 residues. Looked up from germline, CDR1 is MDHEN and CDR2 is SYDVKM.

There are many counts of this clonotype. This chain connects TRBV9 to TRBJ2-1; maybe TRBD1 (6 bases). This CDR3 region has 16 residues. Germline CDR1 is SGDLS and CDR2 is YYNGEE. V lost 0 bases to trimming and J lost 6 bases, with 16 bases between them. CDR3 sequence reads: CASSVGGLQLGNEQFF. The CDR3 DNA reads as TGTGCCAGCAGCGTAGGGGGGCTCCAGCTCGGCAATGAGCAGTTCTTC.

This clonotype was observed many times. The CDR3 bases are TGTGCCAGCAAGACTACCAACGCCCCGGGGGGCGCATACGCCCAGTACTTC. Translation: CASKTTNAPGGAYAQYF. The chain carries TRBV2 and TRBJ2-5, with D possibly being TRBD2 (7 bases). CDR1 SNHLY and CDR2 FYNNEI come from the germline V gene. The CDR3 contains 17 residues. V dropped 7 bases and J dropped 9 bases, with 30 bases sitting between them.

This clonotype has ten or more counts. A much more abundant neighbour one base away suggests this may be a read error. The rearrangement links TRBV6-1 to TRBJ1-1; no reliable D call. The V gene's germline CDR1 is MNHNS and CDR2 SASEGT. The CDR3 totals 13 residues. CDR3 sequence (DNA): TGTGCCAGCAGTGTAAGATCGAACGCTGAAGCTTTCTTT. Translated: CASSVRSNAEAFF.

V and J are TRBV5-1 and TRBJ2-3; D tentatively fits TRBD1 or TRBD2 (5 bases each). Trimming pared 0 bases from V and 0 bases from J, leaving 17 bases between. Per germline, CDR1 SGHRS and CDR2 YFSETQ. The CDR3 extends over 18 amino acids. CDR3 sequence (DNA): TGCGCCAGCAGCTTGGGGGACGGCGAAAACCCTAGCACAGATACGCAGTATTTT. Amino acids: CASSLGDGENPSTDTQYF.

This clonotype was observed many times. The V and J genes are TRBV4-2 and TRBJ1-2, with D maybe TRBD1 (5 bases). This CDR3 region has 15 residues. The germline V gene encodes CDR1 LGHNA and CDR2 YNFKEQ. Trimming left V 3 bases short and J 2 bases short, with 13 bases between. Written as DNA, the CDR3 is TGTGCCAGCAGCCAGGTGGTCAGGGAAAACTATGGCTACACCTTC. The encoded protein is CASSQVVRENYGYTF.

The gene calls are TRBV6-9 and TRBJ1-5; tentatively, D is TRBD1 (5 bases). Trimming stripped 0 bases from V and 0 bases from J, with 12 bases between. Germline CDR1 and CDR2: MNHGY and SVAAGI. The CDR3 loop spans 17 amino acids. The CDR3 reads CASSYSDRGSSNQPQHF. The CDR3 coding sequence is TGTGCCAGCAGTTATTCGGATCGGGGGAGTAGCAATCAGCCCCAGCATTTT.